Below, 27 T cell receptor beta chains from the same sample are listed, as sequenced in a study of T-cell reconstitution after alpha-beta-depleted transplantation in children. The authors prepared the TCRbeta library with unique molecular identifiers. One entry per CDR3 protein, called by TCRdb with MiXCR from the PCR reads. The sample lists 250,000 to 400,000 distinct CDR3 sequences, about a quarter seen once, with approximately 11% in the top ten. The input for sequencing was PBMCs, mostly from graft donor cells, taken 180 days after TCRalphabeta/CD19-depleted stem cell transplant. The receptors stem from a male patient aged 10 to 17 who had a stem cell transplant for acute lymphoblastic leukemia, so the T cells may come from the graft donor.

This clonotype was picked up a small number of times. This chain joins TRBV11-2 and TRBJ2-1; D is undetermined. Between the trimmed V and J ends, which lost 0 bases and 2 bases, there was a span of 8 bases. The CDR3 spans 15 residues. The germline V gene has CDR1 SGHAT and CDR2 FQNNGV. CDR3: CASSLEQVAYNEQFF. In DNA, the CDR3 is TGTGCCAGCAGCTTAGAGCAGGTGGCCTACAATGAGCAGTTCTTC.

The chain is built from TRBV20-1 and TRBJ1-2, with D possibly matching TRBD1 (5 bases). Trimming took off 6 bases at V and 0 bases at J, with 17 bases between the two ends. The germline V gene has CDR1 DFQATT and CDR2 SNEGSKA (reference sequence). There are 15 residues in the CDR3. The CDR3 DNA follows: TGCAGTGCGCGGGGCAGGGCCCGATCTAACTATGGCTACACCTTC. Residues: CSARGRARSNYGYTF.

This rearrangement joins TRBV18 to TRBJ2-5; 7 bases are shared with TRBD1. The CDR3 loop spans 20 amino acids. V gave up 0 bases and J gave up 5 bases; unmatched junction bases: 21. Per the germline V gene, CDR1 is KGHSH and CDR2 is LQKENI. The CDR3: CASSPPGVRYTGDPQETQYF. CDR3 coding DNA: TGTGCCAGCTCACCACCGGGGGTACGGTATACAGGGGATCCGCAGGAGACCCAGTACTTC.

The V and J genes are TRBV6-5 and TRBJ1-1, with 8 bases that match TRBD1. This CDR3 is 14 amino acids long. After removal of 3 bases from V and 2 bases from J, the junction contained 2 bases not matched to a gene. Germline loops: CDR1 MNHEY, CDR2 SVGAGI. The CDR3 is CASSYTGGNTEAFF. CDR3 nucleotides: TGTGCCAGCAGTTATACAGGGGGTAACACTGAAGCTTTCTTT.

The CDR3: CASSGTGSPNEKLFF. The CDR3 region has the DNA TGTGCCAGCAGCGGGACAGGGAGCCCTAATGAAAAACTGTTTTTT. This sequence joins TRBV27 and TRBJ1-4; 9 bases agree with TRBD1. This CDR3 contains 15 residues. The junction had 5 bases not matched to a gene; V was cut back by 6 bases and J by 3 bases. CDR1 MNHEY and CDR2 SMNVEV come from the germline V gene (reference sequence).

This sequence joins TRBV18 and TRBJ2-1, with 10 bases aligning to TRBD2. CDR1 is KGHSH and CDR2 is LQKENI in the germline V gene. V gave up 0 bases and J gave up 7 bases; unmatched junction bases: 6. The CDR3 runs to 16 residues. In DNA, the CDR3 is TGTGCCAGCTCACCACCTATTAGCGGGAGGTTGAATGAGCAGTTCTTC. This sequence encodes CASSPPISGRLNEQFF.

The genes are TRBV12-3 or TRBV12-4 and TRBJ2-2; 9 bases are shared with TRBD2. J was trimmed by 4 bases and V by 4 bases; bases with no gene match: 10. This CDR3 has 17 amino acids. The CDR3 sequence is CASSSPPLREGTGELFF. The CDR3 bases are TGTGCCAGCAGTTCCCCCCCCCTGCGGGAGGGCACCGGGGAGCTGTTTTTT.

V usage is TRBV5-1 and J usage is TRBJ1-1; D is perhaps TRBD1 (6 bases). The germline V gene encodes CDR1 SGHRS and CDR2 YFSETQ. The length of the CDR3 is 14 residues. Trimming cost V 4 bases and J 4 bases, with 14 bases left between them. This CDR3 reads CASSTQGGVTEAFF. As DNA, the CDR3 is TGCGCCAGCAGCACACAGGGAGGGGTCACTGAAGCTTTCTTT.

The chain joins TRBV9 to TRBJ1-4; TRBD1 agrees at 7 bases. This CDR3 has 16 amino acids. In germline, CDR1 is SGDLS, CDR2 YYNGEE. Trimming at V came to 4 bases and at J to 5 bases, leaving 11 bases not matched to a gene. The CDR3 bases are TGTGCCAGCAGCACCCGGGGACAGCCGCTCAATGAAAAACTGTTTTTT. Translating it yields CASSTRGQPLNEKLFF.

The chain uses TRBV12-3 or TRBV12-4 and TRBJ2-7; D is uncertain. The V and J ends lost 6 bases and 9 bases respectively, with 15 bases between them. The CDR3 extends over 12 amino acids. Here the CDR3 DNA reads TGTGCCAGCAGCGAAAGGAAAGTTGCGCAGTACTTC. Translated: CASSERKVAQYF.

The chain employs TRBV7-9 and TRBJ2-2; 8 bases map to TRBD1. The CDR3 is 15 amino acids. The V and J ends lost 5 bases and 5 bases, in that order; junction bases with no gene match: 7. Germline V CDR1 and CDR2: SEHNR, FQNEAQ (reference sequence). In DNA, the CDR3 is TGTGCCAGCAGCCGACAGGGGATTGGGACCGGGGAGCTGTTTTTT. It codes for CASSRQGIGTGELFF.

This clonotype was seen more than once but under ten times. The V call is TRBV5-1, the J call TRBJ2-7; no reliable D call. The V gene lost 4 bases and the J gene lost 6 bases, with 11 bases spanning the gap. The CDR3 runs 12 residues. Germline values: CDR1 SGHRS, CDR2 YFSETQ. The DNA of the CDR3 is TGCGCCAGCAGCCTGATGCCGGGCGAGCAGTACTTC. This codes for CASSLMPGEQYF.

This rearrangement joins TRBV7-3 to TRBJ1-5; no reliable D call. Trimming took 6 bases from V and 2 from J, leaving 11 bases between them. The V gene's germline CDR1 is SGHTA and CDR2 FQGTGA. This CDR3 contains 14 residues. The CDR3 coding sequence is TGTGCCAGCAGTTCACGTGAGGGCAATCAGCCCCAGCATTTT. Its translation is CASSSREGNQPQHF.

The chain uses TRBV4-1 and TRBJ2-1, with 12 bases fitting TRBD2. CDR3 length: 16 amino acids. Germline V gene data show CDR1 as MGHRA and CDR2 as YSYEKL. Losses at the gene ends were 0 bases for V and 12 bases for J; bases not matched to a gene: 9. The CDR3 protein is CASSQETGLAGLGQFF. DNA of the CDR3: TGCGCCAGCAGCCAAGAAACCGGACTAGCGGGACTCGGGCAGTTCTTC.

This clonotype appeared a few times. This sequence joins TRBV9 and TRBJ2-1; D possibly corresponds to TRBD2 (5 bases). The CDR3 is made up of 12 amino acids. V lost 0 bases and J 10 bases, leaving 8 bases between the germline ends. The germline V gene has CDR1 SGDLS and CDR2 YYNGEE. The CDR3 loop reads CASSVADFEQFF. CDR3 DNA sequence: TGTGCCAGCAGCGTAGCGGACTTCGAGCAGTTCTTC.

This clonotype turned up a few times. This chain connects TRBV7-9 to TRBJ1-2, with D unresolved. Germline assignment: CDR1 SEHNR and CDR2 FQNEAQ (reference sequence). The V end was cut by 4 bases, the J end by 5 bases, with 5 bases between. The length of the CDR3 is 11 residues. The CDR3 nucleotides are TGTGCCAGCAGCTCCCATTATGGCTACACCTTC. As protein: CASSSHYGYTF.

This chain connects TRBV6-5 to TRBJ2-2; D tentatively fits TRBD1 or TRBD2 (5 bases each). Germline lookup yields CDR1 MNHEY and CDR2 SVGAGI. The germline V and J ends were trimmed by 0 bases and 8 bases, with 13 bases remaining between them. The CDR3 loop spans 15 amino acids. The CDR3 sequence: CASSYSGTRIGELFF. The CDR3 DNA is TGTGCCAGCAGTTACTCAGGGACCAGAATTGGGGAGCTGTTTTTT.

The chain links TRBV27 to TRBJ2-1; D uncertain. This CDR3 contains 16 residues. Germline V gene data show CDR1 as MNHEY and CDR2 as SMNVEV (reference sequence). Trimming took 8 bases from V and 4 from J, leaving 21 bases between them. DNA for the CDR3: TGTGCCAGCCGCCCCGGTAGGAAGGTGGGGTACAATGAGCAGTTCTTC. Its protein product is CASRPGRKVGYNEQFF.

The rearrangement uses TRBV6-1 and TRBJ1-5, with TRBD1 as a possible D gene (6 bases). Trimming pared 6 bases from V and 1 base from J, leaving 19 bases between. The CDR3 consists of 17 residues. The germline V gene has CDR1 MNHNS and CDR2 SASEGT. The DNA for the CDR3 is TGTGCCAGCAGACCACTCCCACGAGGGGGGAGCAATCAGCCCCAGCATTTT. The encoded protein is CASRPLPRGGSNQPQHF.

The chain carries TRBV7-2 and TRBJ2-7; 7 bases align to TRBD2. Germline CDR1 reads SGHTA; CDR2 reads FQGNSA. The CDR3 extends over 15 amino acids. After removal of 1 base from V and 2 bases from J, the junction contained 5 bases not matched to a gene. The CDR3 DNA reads TGTGCCAGCAGCTTAGAGGAGCGGGGCACCTACGAGCAGTACTTC. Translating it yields CASSLEERGTYEQYF.

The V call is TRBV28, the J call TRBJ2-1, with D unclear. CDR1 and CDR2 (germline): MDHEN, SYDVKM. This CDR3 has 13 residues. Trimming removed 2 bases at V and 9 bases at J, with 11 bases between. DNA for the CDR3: TGTGCCAGCAGTTTAGGCTCATGGGGTGAGCAGTTCTTC. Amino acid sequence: CASSLGSWGEQFF.

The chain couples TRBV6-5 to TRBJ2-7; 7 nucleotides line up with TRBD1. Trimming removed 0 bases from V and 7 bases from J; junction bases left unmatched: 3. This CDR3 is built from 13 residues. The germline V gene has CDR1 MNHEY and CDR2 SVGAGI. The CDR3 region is CASSYSTGVEQYF. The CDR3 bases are TGTGCCAGCAGTTACTCCACAGGGGTTGAGCAGTACTTC.

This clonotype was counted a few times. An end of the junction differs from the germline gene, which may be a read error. The DNA of the CDR3 is TGTGCCAGCAACCGGGGCCCAGCGGTCTTC. This translates into CASNRGPAVF. J is TRBJ2-1 and V is TRBV7-2; either TRBD1 or TRBD2 may fit D (5 bases each). Germline values: CDR1 SGHTA, CDR2 FQGNSA. The CDR3 contains 10 residues.

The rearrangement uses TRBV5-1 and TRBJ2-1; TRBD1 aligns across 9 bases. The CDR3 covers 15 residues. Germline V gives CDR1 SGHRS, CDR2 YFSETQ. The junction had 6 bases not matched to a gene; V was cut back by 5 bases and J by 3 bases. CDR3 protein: CASRRGQGVYNEQFF. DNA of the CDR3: TGCGCCAGCAGGAGGGGACAGGGAGTCTACAATGAGCAGTTCTTC.

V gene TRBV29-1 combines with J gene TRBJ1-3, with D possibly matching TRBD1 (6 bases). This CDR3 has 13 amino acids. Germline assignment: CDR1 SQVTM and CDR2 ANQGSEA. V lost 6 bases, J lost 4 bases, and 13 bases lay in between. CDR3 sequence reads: CSVDGGPGNTIYF. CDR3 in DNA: TGCAGCGTGGACGGGGGGCCCGGAAACACCATATATTTT.

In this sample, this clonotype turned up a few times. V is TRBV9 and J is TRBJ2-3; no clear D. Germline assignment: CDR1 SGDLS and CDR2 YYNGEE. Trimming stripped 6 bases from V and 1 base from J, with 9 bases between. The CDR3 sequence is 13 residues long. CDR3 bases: TGTGCCAGCAATTGGCTGGGCACAGATACGCAGTATTTT. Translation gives CASNWLGTDTQYF.

CDR3 coding DNA: TGTGCCATCAGTGACCCTAGCGGGAGGGCCTACGAGCAGTACTTC. This codes for CAISDPSGRAYEQYF. The chain joins TRBV10-3 to TRBJ2-7, with TRBD2 identical over 12 bases. Germline loops: CDR1 ENHRY, CDR2 SYGVKD. The CDR3 length is 15 residues. After removal of 3 bases from V and 2 bases from J, the junction contained 2 bases not matched to a gene.